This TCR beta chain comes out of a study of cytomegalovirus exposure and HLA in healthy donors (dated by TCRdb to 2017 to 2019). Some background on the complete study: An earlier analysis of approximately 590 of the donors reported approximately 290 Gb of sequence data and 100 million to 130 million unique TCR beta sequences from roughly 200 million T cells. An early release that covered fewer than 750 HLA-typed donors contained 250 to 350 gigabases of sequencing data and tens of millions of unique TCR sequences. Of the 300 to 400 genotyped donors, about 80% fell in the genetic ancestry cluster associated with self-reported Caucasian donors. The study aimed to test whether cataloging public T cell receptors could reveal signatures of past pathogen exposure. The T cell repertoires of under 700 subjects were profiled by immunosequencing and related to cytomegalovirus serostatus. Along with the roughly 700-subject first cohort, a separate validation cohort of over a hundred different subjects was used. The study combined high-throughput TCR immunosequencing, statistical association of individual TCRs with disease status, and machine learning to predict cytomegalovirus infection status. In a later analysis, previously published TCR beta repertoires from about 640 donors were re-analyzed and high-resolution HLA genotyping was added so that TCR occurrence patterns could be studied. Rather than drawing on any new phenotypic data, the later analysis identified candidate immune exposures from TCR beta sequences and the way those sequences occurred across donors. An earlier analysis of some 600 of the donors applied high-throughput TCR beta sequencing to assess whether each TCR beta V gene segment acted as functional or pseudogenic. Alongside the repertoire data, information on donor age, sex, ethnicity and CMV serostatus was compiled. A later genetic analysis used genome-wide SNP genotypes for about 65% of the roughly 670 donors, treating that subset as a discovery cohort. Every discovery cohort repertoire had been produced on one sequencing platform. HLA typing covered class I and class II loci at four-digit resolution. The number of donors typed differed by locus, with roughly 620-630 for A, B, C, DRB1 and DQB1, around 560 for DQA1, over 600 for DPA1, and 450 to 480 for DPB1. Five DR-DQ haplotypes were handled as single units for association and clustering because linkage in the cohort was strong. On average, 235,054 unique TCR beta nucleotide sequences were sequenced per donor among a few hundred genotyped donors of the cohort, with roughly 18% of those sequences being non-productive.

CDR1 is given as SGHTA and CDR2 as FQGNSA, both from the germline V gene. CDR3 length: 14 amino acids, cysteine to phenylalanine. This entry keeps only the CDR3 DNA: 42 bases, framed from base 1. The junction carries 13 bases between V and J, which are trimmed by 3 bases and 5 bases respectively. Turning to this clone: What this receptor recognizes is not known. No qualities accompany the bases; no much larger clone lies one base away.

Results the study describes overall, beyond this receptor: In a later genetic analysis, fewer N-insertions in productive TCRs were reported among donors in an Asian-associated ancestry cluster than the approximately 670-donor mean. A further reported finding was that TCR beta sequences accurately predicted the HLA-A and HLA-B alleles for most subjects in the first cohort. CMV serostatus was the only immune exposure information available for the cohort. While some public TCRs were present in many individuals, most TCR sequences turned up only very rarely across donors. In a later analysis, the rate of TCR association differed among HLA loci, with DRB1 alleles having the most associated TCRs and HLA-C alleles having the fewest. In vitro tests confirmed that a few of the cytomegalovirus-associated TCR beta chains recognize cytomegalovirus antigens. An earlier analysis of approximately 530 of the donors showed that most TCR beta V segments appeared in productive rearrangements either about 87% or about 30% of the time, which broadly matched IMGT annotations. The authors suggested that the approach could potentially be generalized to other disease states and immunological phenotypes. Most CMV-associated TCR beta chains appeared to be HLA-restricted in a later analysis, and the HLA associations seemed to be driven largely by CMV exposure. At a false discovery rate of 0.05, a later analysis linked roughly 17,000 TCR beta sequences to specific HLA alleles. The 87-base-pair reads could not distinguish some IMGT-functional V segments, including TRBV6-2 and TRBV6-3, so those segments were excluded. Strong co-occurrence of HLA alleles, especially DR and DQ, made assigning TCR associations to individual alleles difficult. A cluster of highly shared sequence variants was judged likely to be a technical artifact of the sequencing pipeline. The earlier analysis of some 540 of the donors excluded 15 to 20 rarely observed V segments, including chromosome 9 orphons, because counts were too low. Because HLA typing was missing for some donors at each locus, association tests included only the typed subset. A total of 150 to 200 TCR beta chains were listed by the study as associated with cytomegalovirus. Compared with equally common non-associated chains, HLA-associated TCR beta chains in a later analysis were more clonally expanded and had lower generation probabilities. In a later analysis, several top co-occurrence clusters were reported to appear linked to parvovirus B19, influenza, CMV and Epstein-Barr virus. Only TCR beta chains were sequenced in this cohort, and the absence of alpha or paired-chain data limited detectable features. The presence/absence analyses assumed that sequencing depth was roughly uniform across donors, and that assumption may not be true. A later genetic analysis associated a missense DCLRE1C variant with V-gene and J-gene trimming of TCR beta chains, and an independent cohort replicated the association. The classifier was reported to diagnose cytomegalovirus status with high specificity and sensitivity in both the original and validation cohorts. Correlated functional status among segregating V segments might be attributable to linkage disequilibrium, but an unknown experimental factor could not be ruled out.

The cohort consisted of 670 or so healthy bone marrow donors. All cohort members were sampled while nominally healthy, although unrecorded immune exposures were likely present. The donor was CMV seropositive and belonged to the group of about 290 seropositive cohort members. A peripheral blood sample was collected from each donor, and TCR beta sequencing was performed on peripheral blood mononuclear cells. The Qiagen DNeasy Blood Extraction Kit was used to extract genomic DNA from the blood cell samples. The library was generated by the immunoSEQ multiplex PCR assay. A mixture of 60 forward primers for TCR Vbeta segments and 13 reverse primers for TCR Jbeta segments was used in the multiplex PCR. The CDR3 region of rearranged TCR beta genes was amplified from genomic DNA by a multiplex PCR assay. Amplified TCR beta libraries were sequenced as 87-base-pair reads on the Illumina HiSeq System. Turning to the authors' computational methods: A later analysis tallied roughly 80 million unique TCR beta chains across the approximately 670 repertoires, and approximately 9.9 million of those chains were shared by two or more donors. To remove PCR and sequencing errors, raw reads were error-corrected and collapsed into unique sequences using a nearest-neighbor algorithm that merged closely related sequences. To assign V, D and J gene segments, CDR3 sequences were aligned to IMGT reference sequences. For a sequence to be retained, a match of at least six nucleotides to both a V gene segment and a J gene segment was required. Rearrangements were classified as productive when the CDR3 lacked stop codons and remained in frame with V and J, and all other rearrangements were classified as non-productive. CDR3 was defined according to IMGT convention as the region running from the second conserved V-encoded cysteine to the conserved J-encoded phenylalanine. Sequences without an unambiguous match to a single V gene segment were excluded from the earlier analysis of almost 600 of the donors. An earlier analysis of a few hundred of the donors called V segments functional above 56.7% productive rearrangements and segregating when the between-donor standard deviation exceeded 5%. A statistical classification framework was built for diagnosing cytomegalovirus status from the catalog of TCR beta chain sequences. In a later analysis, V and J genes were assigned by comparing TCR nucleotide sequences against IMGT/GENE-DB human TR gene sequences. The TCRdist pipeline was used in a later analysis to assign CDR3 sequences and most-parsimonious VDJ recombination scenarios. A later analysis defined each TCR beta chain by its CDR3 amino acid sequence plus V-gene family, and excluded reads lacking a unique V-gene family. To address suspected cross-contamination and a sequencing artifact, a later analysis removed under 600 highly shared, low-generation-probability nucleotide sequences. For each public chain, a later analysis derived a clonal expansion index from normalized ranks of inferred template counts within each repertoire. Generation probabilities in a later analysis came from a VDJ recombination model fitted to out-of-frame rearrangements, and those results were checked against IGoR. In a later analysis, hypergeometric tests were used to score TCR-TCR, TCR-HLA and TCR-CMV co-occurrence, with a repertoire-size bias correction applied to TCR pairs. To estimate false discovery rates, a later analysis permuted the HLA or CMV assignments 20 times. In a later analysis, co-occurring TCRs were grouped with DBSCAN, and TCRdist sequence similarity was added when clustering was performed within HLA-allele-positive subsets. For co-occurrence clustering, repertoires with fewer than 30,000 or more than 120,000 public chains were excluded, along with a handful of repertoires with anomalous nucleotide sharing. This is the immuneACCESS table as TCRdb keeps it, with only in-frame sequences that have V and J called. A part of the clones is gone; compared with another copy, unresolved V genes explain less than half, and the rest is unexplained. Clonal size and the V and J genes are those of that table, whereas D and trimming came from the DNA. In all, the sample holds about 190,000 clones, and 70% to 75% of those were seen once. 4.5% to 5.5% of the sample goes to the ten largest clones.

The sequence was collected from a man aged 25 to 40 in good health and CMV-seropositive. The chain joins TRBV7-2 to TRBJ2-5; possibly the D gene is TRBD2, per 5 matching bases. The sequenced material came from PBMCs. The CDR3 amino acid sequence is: CASSFQTKGETQYF. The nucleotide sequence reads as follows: TGTGCCAGCAGCTTCCAGACTAAAGGGGAGACCCAGTACTTC.